This T cell receptor (beta chain) comes out of a study of T cells in women clearing cervical HPV infection. Study details: Controls' single incident HPV16 infection cleared within 12 months without precancer. Study-level results: Richness differences could reflect unmeasured T-cell content per sample.

A remark on this clone: Antigen specificity is unknown. The read terminates 3 residues before the CDR3 end, so the remaining end is supplied by the germline J gene.

Dot-blot hybridization genotyped cervical HPV amplified with MY09/MY11 PCR. The CDR3 loop spans 16 amino acids. Germline CDR1 and CDR2: KGHSH and LQKENI. immunoSEQ multiplex PCR used an average of about 1,200 ng genomic DNA. Assay used: immunoSEQ multiplex PCR; TCRdb lists only in-frame clones, some missing. The sample table includes about 26,000 clones. Sequencing used blood buffy coat. The sequence came from a woman aged 18-70 years with a cervical HPV16 infection that either progressed to CIN3+ or cleared (not recorded which). The V gene is TRBV18, the J gene TRBJ1-2; maybe TRBD1 (6 bases). CDR3 residues: CASSPQLAGGTDTYTF. CDR3 DNA (partial): TGTGCCAGCTCACCACAACTAGCGGGGGGCACAGATACC.